This T cell receptor (beta chain) derives from a study of Graves' ophthalmopathy and Graves' hyperthyroidism. On the study more broadly: Stable hyperthyroidism referred to disease that showed no ophthalmopathy within 18 months of follow-up. Study observations and caveats: The model predicted ophthalmopathy progression with 65% to 71% sensitivity and around 72% specificity. Most expanded clonotypes in thyroid above 0.001 frequency also showed up in blood.

Amplification from RNA transcripts yielded the TCR beta CDR3 regions. RT-PCR was first run with HTBI primers, then multiplex PCR in a second round. TCRdb analysed the multiplex PCR reads with MiXCR anew, one entry per CDR3 protein. The sample lists over a million distinct CDR3 sequences, about 35% seen once, with 11% in the top ten. A remark on this clonotype: Its target is not known.

Hyperthyroidism patients were newly diagnosed, ill under 2 months, and aged 18 to 65 years. V was pared by 6 bases and J by 3 bases, with 14 bases between. Germline V gene data show CDR1 as SNHLY and CDR2 as FYNNEI. CDR3 length: 14 amino acids. The sequenced sample was peripheral blood or thyroid tissue (not recorded which). The clonotype originates from an adult man with Graves' hyperthyroidism. The rearrangement links TRBV2 to TRBJ1-2, with D uncertain. The CDR3 DNA sequence: TGTGCCAGCAGGGTGTCAGAACTTTACTATGGCTACACCTTC. It translates to CASRVSELYYGYTF.